These 26 T cell receptor beta chains were sequenced from one sample in a study of T-cell memory formation after mild COVID-19. TCRdb passed the 5' RACE reads through MiXCR, listing each CDR3 protein once. The sample lists roughly 200,000 distinct CDR3 sequences, approximately 10% occurring once. Sequenced material: PBMCs or a T cell subset sorted from them (not recorded which). Source of these receptors: a man aged 18 to 30 who had mild COVID-19 (a few samples of this study predate the infection). Cell type and time point are not known.

The chain joins TRBV7-3 to TRBJ2-2, with D hard to call. Trimming took 5 bases from V and 2 from J, leaving 6 bases between them. This CDR3 comprises 13 residues. CDR1 and CDR2 from the germline V gene are SGHTA and FQGTGA. The CDR3 protein is CASSVTNTGELFF. Here the CDR3 DNA reads TGTGCCAGCAGCGTCACAAACACCGGGGAGCTGTTTTTT. The full variable domain, rest sourced from reference TRBV7-3 and TRBJ2-2, is GAGVSQTPSNKVTEKGKYVELRCDPISGHTALYWYRQSLGQGPEFLIYFQGTGAADDSGLPNDRFFAVRPEGSVSTLKIQRTERGDSAVYLCASSVTNTGELFFGEGSRLTVL.

This clonotype was observed a handful of times. In DNA, the CDR3 is TGTGCCTGGAGTGGGCTTCTGGGGAACACTGAAGCTTTCTTT. Translation gives CAWSGLLGNTEAFF. The chain combines TRBV30 with TRBJ1-1; D is ambiguous. This CDR3 is 14 amino acids long. The V end was cut by 1 base, the J end by 1 base, with 10 bases between. Germline CDR1 GTSNPN, CDR2 SVGIG (reference sequence).

There are a few counts of this clonotype. J is TRBJ2-7 and V is TRBV18; unclear D gene. The CDR3 loop spans 12 amino acids. Trimming left V 4 bases short and J 6 bases short, with 10 bases between. Germline values: CDR1 KGHSH, CDR2 LQKENI. The CDR3 spells CASSHDSGEQYF. The DNA for the CDR3 is TGTGCCAGCTCACACGACTCAGGCGAGCAGTACTTC.

This clonotype has more than one count but fewer than ten. This chain uses TRBV4-1 with TRBJ2-4; 10 bases match TRBD1. With V trimmed by 3 bases and J by 5 bases, 4 bases remained unmatched. The CDR3 is made up of 15 amino acids. Germline CDR1 is MGHRA and CDR2 is YSYEKL. The DNA for the CDR3 is TGCGCCAGCAGCCACCTGGGGACAGGGGAAAACATTCAGTACTTC. Residues: CASSHLGTGENIQYF.

In its sample, this clonotype was seen a few times. The rearrangement joins TRBV6-2 or TRBV6-3 to TRBJ2-2; 9 nucleotides agree with TRBD1. The V and J ends lost 5 bases and 6 bases, in that order; junction bases with no gene match: 13. Germline CDR1 reads MNHEY; CDR2 reads SVGEGT. CDR3 length: 17 residues. The DNA of the CDR3 is TGTGCCAGCAGTCCCTTCGGGACAGGGACGGTCGCCGGGGAGCTGTTTTTT. Translation gives CASSPFGTGTVAGELFF.

The chain joins TRBV20-1 to TRBJ1-2, with unresolved D. The V end was cut by 0 bases, the J end by 4 bases, with 9 bases between. The CDR3 consists of 13 residues. CDR1 is DFQATT and CDR2 is SNEGSKA in the germline V gene (reference sequence). CDR3 in amino acids: CSARDAAIYGYTF. Written as DNA, the CDR3 is TGCAGTGCTAGAGATGCCGCGATCTATGGCTACACCTTC.

This clonotype was recorded a few times. V and J are TRBV7-2 and TRBJ1-1; 8 nucleotides align to TRBD1. The CDR3 consists of 15 residues. Trimming cost V 3 bases and J 7 bases; bases outside gene matches: 10. The V gene's germline CDR1 is SGHTA and CDR2 FQGNSA. The CDR3 sequence: CASSLTPGTGYEAFF. The CDR3 DNA follows: TGTGCCAGCAGCTTGACCCCCGGGACAGGATATGAAGCTTTCTTT.

This chain joins TRBV12-3 or TRBV12-4 and TRBJ1-2; no definite D call. This CDR3 contains 13 residues. V lost 5 bases and J 8 bases, leaving 15 bases between the germline ends. CDR3 in DNA: TGTGCCAGCAGTCTTCAAGGTGTGGGAGGCTACACCTTC. As protein: CASSLQGVGGYTF.

There are a few counts of this clonotype. This rearrangement joins TRBV27 to TRBJ1-1, with 11 bases identical to TRBD1. V trimming: 1 base; J trimming: 5 bases; junction bases outside the gene matches: 6. The CDR3 runs to 16 residues. In germline, CDR1 is MNHEY, CDR2 SMNVEV (reference sequence). CDR3 loop: CASSLFPRDRGTEAFF. The CDR3 region has the DNA TGTGCCAGCAGTTTATTCCCCCGGGACAGGGGGACTGAAGCTTTCTTT.

This clonotype has only a few counts. The J gene is TRBJ1-6, the V gene TRBV5-1; no clear D gene. The CDR3 is 16 residues long. Germline V gives CDR1 SGHRS, CDR2 YFSETQ. V was pared by 4 bases and J by 5 bases, with 16 bases between. CDR3 DNA sequence: TGCGCCAGCAGCGTCAATAGAGGGAAAGATAATTCACCCCTCCACTTT. Translation: CASSVNRGKDNSPLHF.

This clonotype has a handful of counts. This chain joins TRBV20-1 and TRBJ1-2; 8 bases agree with TRBD1. The length of the CDR3 is 14 residues. The V segment lost 1 base and the J segment 7 bases; nucleotides outside the gene matches: 8. The germline V gene encodes CDR1 DFQATT and CDR2 SNEGSKA (reference sequence). This chain's CDR3 is CSARGGQGLTGYTF. CDR3 sequence (DNA): TGCAGTGCTAGAGGAGGACAGGGTTTAACTGGCTACACCTTC.

This clonotype was seen repeatedly, ten times or more. The V and J genes are TRBV4-3 and TRBJ2-3; unclear D gene. Germline CDR1 and CDR2: LGHNA and YSLEER. CDR3 length: 12 residues. CDR3 sequence reads: CAETRNGDTQYF. CDR3 nucleotides: TGCGCAGAGACCAGGAACGGGGATACGCAGTATTTT.

This clonotype showed up just a few times. The chain recombines TRBV4-1 with TRBJ1-5; D gene unclear. The CDR3 runs to 13 residues. The V and J ends lost 1 base and 7 bases respectively, with 8 bases between them. Germline V gene sequence: CDR1 MGHRA, CDR2 YSYEKL. Here the CDR3 DNA reads TGCGCCAGCAGCCAAGGTTCGGCCCAGCCCCAGCATTTT. It is translated as CASSQGSAQPQHF.

The V and J genes are TRBV7-2 and TRBJ2-1; D gene unclear. The V and J ends lost 3 bases and 10 bases respectively, with 10 bases between them. Germline lookup yields CDR1 SGHTA and CDR2 FQGNSA. The CDR3 covers 12 residues. The CDR3 DNA follows: TGTGCCAGCAGCTTTCTAGGCTGGGAGCAGTTCTTC. Translation: CASSFLGWEQFF.

The chain recombines TRBV19 with TRBJ2-1; 16 nucleotides agree with TRBD2. Germline CDR1 LNHDA, CDR2 SQIVND (reference sequence). V lost 6 bases to trimming and J lost 7 bases; unmatched junction nucleotides: 9. CDR3 size: 17 residues. DNA for the CDR3: TGTGCCAGTAGACCTCTCCTGGGACTAGCGGGGGGGAATGAGCAGTTCTTC. Encoded protein: CASRPLLGLAGGNEQFF.

V gene TRBV9 combines with J gene TRBJ2-5, with D tentatively TRBD1 or TRBD2 (5 bases each). The V end lost 0 bases, the J end lost 0 bases, and 6 bases lay between the germline ends. CDR1 SGDLS and CDR2 YYNGEE come from the germline V gene. The CDR3 extends over 14 amino acids. CDR3 nucleotide sequence: TGTGCCAGCAGCGTAGCGGGGCACCAAGAGACCCAGTACTTC. Residues: CASSVAGHQETQYF.

At least ten counts were recorded for this clonotype. The CDR3 DNA reads as TGTGCCAGCAGCGGGCGGAACACTGAAGCTTTCTTT. Translating gives CASSGRNTEAFF. The chain recombines TRBV7-9 with TRBJ1-1; the D is unclear. Trimming took 5 bases from V and 1 from J, leaving 5 bases between them. The germline V gene encodes CDR1 SEHNR and CDR2 FQNEAQ (reference sequence). The length of the CDR3 is 12 residues.

This clonotype appeared a few times. V usage is TRBV7-6 and J usage is TRBJ1-1, with D possibly TRBD1 on 6 matching bases. The ends were cut back, 1 base at V and 1 base at J, with 7 bases in the middle. The CDR3 consists of 14 residues. The germline V gene has CDR1 SGHVS and CDR2 FNYEAQ. The chain's CDR3 is CASSLEGGNTEAFF. DNA for the CDR3: TGTGCCAGCAGCTTAGAGGGGGGGAACACTGAAGCTTTCTTT.

There are many counts of this clonotype. The genes are TRBV20-1 and TRBJ1-5, with no clear D. Germline CDR1 reads DFQATT; CDR2 reads SNEGSKA (reference sequence). The CDR3 extends over 12 amino acids. V gave up 3 bases and J gave up 1 base, with 4 bases separating them. CDR3 residues: CSARDSNQPQHF. The DNA of the CDR3 is TGCAGTGCTAGGGACAGCAATCAGCCCCAGCATTTT.

The CDR3 nucleotides are TGTGCCAGCAGCTTAGATGGTCAGAGAGGCGAATATGAGCAGTTCTTC. This encodes CASSLDGQRGEYEQFF. The chain uses TRBV11-3 and TRBJ2-1, with D uncertain. Germline V CDR1 and CDR2: SGHNT, YENEEA. Trimming took 0 bases from V and 8 from J, leaving 17 bases between them. The CDR3 length is 16 residues. The full variable domain, in which reference TRBV11-3 and TRBJ2-1 provide the parts outside the CDR3, is EAGVVQSPRYKIIEKKQPVAFWCNPISGHNTLYWYLQNLGQGPELLIRYENEEAVDDSQLPKDRFSAERLKGVDSTLKIQPAELGDSAVYLCASSLDGQRGEYEQFFGPGTRLTVL.

The V gene is TRBV12-3 or TRBV12-4, the J gene TRBJ1-1; no clear D. V was trimmed by 6 bases and J by 4 bases, leaving 18 bases between them. CDR3 length: 15 residues. This chain's CDR3 is CASSRPSFRGTEAFF. The CDR3 nucleotides read TGTGCCAGCAGCCGCCCGTCATTTCGGGGCACTGAAGCTTTCTTT.

This chain connects TRBV27 to TRBJ1-1, with no clear D. This CDR3 region has 13 residues. Trimming pared 4 bases from V and 5 bases from J, leaving 11 bases between. The V gene's germline CDR1 is MNHEY and CDR2 SMNVEV (reference sequence). The CDR3, as DNA: TGTGCCAGCAGTTCAAGTGGGAGAACTGAAGCTTTCTTT. It yields the protein CASSSSGRTEAFF.

This clonotype showed up just a few times. V is TRBV5-1 and J is TRBJ2-1; 9 nucleotides match TRBD1. CDR3 length equals 17 residues. Germline loops: CDR1 SGHRS, CDR2 YFSETQ. V trimming: 4 bases; J trimming: 3 bases; junction bases outside the gene matches: 11. The CDR3 nucleotides are TGCGCCAGCAGCCATAGCCGGACAGGGGTTTTCTACAATGAGCAGTTCTTC. It specifies CASSHSRTGVFYNEQFF.

The J gene is TRBJ2-3, the V gene TRBV9; TRBD2 agrees at 9 bases. The CDR3 is made up of 14 amino acids. The J segment lost 3 bases and the V segment lost 2 bases, leaving 1 base of the junction unmatched. Germline assignment: CDR1 SGDLS and CDR2 YYNGEE. CDR3 coding DNA: TGTGCCAGCAGCGTCGGACTAGCGACAGATACGCAGTATTTT. As protein: CASSVGLATDTQYF.

Only a few counts were recorded for this clonotype. The chain joins TRBV23-1 to TRBJ2-1, with TRBD1 matching over 10 bases. TRBV23-1 is filed as an ORF, its function uncertain. The V gene end was trimmed by 3 bases and the J gene end by 7 bases; junction bases not matched to a gene: 9. The CDR3 runs to 16 residues. The chain's CDR3 is CASSHRDRGRSNEQFF. The CDR3 bases are TGCGCCAGCAGTCACAGGGACAGGGGAAGGTCGAATGAGCAGTTCTTC.

This clonotype was recorded a few times. J is TRBJ2-5 and V is TRBV7-2; possible D gene TRBD2, 5 bases. Per the germline V gene, CDR1 is SGHTA and CDR2 is FQGNSA. The CDR3 spans 16 residues. The V end was cut by 5 bases, the J end by 5 bases, with 21 bases between. The CDR3 DNA reads as TGTGCCAGCAGCCCCCTCGGGCGGGCCTCCGGGGAGACCCAGTACTTC. Translated: CASSPLGRASGETQYF.